This T cell receptor beta chain was sequenced for a study of blood T cells in healthy people across ages. The authors ran a second PCR of about 7 to 12 cycles using a sample-barcoded 5' primer and a J-beta primer mix. In TCRdb, the 5' RACE reads were re-called with MiXCR into one record per CDR3 protein. The data hold 450,000 to 700,000 distinct CDR3 sequences, with roughly a quarter observed a single time. As to this clonotype: Its antigen is as yet unknown.

Study-wide findings and caveats: Relative to aged donors, long-lived donors carried more naive CD4+ cells and displayed higher diversity.

Germline V gene lookup returns CDR1 MNHEY and CDR2 SVGAGI. CDR3 size: 14 residues. Trimming took off 2 bases at V and 4 bases at J, with 11 bases between the two ends. The authors drew approximately 9 milliliters of peripheral blood from each donor. Sequences were obtained from blood. This clonotype was sampled from a woman in her seventies in good health. The chain employs TRBV6-5 and TRBJ1-2; D might be TRBD1 (6 bases). In DNA form, the CDR3 reads TGTGCCAGCAGTTACGGGGGACACTCCTATGGCTACACCTTC. Translation gives CASSYGGHSYGYTF.